This TCR beta chain was captured by sequencing in a study of blood T cell repertoires in COVID-19. The table came from immunoSEQ multiplex PCR; TCRdb's copy has only in-frame clones and leaves some out. The sample has 95,000 to 110,000 clones; roughly 90% are singletons. The germline CDR1 and CDR2 sequences are SGHRS and YFSETQ. The CDR3 contains 15 residues. V lost 5 bases, J lost 6 bases, and 18 bases lay in between. The clonotype originates from a woman aged 55-70 years with acute or convalescent COVID-19. This chain connects TRBV5-1 to TRBJ2-1; a weak D match, TRBD1 (7 bases). Sequencing was done on a sample of peripheral blood. The CDR3 nucleotides are TGCGCCAGCAGGCGACAGGGACTGGAGGCCAATGAGCAGTTCTTC. Amino acids: CASRRQGLEANEQFF.